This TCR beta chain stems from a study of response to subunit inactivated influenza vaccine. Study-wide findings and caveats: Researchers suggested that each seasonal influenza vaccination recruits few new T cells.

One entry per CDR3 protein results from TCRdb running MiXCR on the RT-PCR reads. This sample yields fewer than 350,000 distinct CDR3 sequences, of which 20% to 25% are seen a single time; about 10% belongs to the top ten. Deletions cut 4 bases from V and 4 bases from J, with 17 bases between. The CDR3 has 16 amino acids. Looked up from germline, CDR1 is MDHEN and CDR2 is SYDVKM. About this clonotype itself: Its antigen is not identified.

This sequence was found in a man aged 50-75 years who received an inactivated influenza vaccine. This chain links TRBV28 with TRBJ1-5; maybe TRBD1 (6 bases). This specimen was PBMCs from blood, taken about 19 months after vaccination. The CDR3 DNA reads TGTGCCAGCAGTTCCATCAAGGACAGTGTTAATCAGCCCCAGCATTTT. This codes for CASSSIKDSVNQPQHF.